The clone carrying this TCR beta chain was seen a handful of times. Alongside a J-beta primer mix, a sample-barcoded 5' primer served in a second PCR lasting about 7 to 12 cycles. TCRdb redid the calling of the 5' RACE reads with MiXCR, one entry per CDR3 protein. The repertoire holds fewer than 950,000 distinct CDR3 sequences, with around 36% as singletons. The record originates from a study of blood T cells in healthy people across ages. V was trimmed by 0 bases and J by 0 bases, leaving 12 bases between them. The CDR3 extends over 17 amino acids. Per germline, CDR1 SGHTA and CDR2 FQGNSA. The chain has TRBV7-2 and TRBJ1-3, with D possibly being TRBD1 (6 bases). The sequence was collected from a man younger than 35 in good health. What was sequenced was blood. The DNA for the CDR3 is TGTGCCAGCAGCTTAGCGCAGAGACAGGTCTCTGGAAACACCATATATTTT. Translation: CASSLAQRQVSGNTIYF.